One sample yielded the 29 T cell receptor beta chains listed below, sequenced in a study of T cells in pancreatic ductal adenocarcinoma. No neoadjuvant therapy was given to the selected pancreatic ductal adenocarcinoma patients before their surgery. This table comes from immunoSEQ multiplex PCR, and its TCRdb copy is limited to in-frame clones, with some not included. Of 15,000 to 20,000 clones in the sample, 88% were seen once. The sample taken for sequencing was PBMCs. All receptors come from a human donor with pancreatic ductal adenocarcinoma.

This clone was observed a few times. The J gene is TRBJ2-7, the V gene TRBV5-4, with 9 bases that match TRBD2. The CDR3 loop spans 15 amino acids. J lost 2 bases, V lost 4 bases, and 7 bases had no gene match. Germline CDR1 reads SGHNT; CDR2 reads YYREEE (reference sequence). In DNA, the CDR3 is TGTGCCAGCAGCCCGCGGGGGGGCGGCACCTACGAGCAGTACTTC. Protein sequence: CASSPRGGGTYEQYF.

V is TRBV28 and J is TRBJ1-4; a possible D gene is TRBD1 (6 bases). Trimming took 6 bases from V and 4 from J, leaving 15 bases between them. CDR1 is MDHEN, CDR2 SYDVKM, per germline. The CDR3 is 15 residues long. The CDR3 here is CASSPGTSSNEKLFF. The CDR3, as DNA: TGTGCCAGCAGCCCCGGGACAAGCAGTAATGAAAAACTGTTTTTT.

The chain is built from TRBV9 and TRBJ2-5; 11 bases map to TRBD2. V was clipped by 2 bases and J by 5 bases; unmatched bases: 5. From germline, CDR1 is SGDLS and CDR2 YYNGEE. The CDR3 spans 15 residues. The CDR3 sequence is CASSVVAGGLETQYF. CDR3 DNA: TGTGCCAGCAGCGTGGTAGCGGGGGGGCTTGAGACCCAGTACTTC.

J is TRBJ1-4 and V is TRBV7-9; 8 positions agree with TRBD1. The CDR3 is made up of 16 amino acids. With 5 bases clipped from V and 8 bases from J, the junction kept 13 bases outside the gene matches. The V gene's germline CDR1 is SEHNR and CDR2 FQNEAQ (reference sequence). The CDR3 DNA follows: TGTGCCAGCAGCGGAAGGGGTGGGGGACAGGAGGAAAAACTGTTTTTT. It is translated as CASSGRGGGQEEKLFF.

This chain's CDR3 is CASSPGTSTYNEQFF. The CDR3 DNA reads TGTGCCAGCAGTCCCGGGACTTCCACCTACAATGAGCAGTTCTTC. The chain recombines TRBV6-5 with TRBJ2-1, with D perhaps TRBD2 (6 bases). The CDR3 sequence is 15 residues long. CDR1 and CDR2 from the germline V gene are MNHEY and SVGAGI. V shed 5 bases and J shed 2 bases, with 13 bases lying between them.

V usage is TRBV4-2 and J usage is TRBJ2-6; unclear D gene. The V end lost 0 bases, the J end lost 0 bases, and 6 bases lay between the germline ends. The CDR3 runs 16 residues. CDR1 is LGHNA and CDR2 is YNFKEQ in the germline V gene. CDR3 in DNA: TGTGCCAGCAGCCAAGAACAGAGCTCTGGGGCCAACGTCCTGACTTTC. This gives the protein CASSQEQSSGANVLTF.

The V call is TRBV2, the J call TRBJ1-6; TRBD1 might be the D (6 bases). The CDR3 runs to 15 residues. Germline CDR1 SNHLY, CDR2 FYNNEI. Trimming cost V 6 bases and J 5 bases, with 14 bases left between them. CDR3 amino acids: CASSSQGGNNSPLHF. The CDR3 DNA sequence: TGTGCCAGCAGCTCACAGGGAGGGAATAATTCACCCCTCCACTTT.

The J gene is TRBJ1-5, the V gene TRBV28; 10 bases match TRBD1. CDR3 length equals 15 residues. V shed 6 bases and J 2 bases; nucleotides not matched to a gene: 4. The germline CDR1 and CDR2 sequences are MDHEN and SYDVKM. As DNA, the CDR3 is TGTGCCAGCAGCCCCGGGACAGGGGGCAATCAGCCCCAGCATTTT. It encodes CASSPGTGGNQPQHF.

The count of this clone is one. The chain couples TRBV6-5 to TRBJ2-2; 7 nucleotides match TRBD1. The junction had 7 bases not matched to a gene; V was cut back by 0 bases and J by 6 bases. This CDR3 is built from 16 residues. Germline CDR1 MNHEY, CDR2 SVGAGI. CDR3 DNA sequence: TGTGCCAGCAGTTACTCGATATGGGGGACAGCCGGGGAGCTGTTTTTT. Amino acid sequence: CASSYSIWGTAGELFF.

This clone came up a few times. The chain is built from TRBV9 and TRBJ1-1, with D perhaps TRBD1 (5 bases). CDR1 and CDR2 (germline): SGDLS, YYNGEE. The CDR3 loop spans 13 amino acids. Trimming removed 3 bases at V and 5 bases at J, with 11 bases between. The CDR3 loop is CASSAGGITEAFF. CDR3 in DNA: TGTGCCAGCAGCGCGGGGGGGATAACTGAAGCTTTCTTT.

V is TRBV5-4 and J is TRBJ2-1, with D possibly TRBD1 on 5 matching bases. Per germline, CDR1 SGHNT and CDR2 YYREEE (reference sequence). The CDR3 consists of 15 residues. Between the trimmed V and J ends, which lost 4 bases and 5 bases, there was a span of 16 bases. This CDR3 is CASSPALGADNEQFF. The CDR3 DNA reads TGTGCCAGCAGCCCCGCTTTAGGGGCCGACAATGAGCAGTTCTTC.

This rearrangement joins TRBV19 to TRBJ1-2; 9 bases fit TRBD1. This CDR3 contains 16 residues. The V gene end was trimmed by 8 bases and the J gene end by 3 bases; junction bases not matched to a gene: 13. Germline CDR1 LNHDA, CDR2 SQIVND (reference sequence). DNA for the CDR3: TGTGCCAGTCAACCCCAAACAGGGGGCTCAGACTATGGCTACACCTTC. Protein: CASQPQTGGSDYGYTF.

J is TRBJ1-2 and V is TRBV5-8; no clear D gene. This CDR3 spans 15 amino acids. Germline V gives CDR1 SGHTS, CDR2 YDEGEE. V lost 3 bases, J lost 0 bases, and 12 bases lay in between. The CDR3 coding sequence is TGTGCCAGCAGCTATGAGGGAGGCGCTAACTATGGCTACACCTTC. Protein: CASSYEGGANYGYTF.

The chain combines TRBV28 with TRBJ2-7; no clear D. The CDR3 length is 12 residues. Deletions cut 6 bases from V and 2 bases from J, with 8 bases between. Germline V gene sequence: CDR1 MDHEN, CDR2 SYDVKM. CDR3 in DNA: TGTGCCAGCAGGAGCCGAACCTACGAGCAGTACTTC. Encoded protein: CASRSRTYEQYF.

This clone was detected only once. CDR3 nucleotide sequence: TGTGCCAGCAGCTCGACCGGAAGCGCAGATACGCAGTATTTT. Residues: CASSSTGSADTQYF. The V call is TRBV7-3, the J call TRBJ2-3; D not certain. This CDR3 has 14 amino acids. Germline assignment: CDR1 SGHTA and CDR2 FQGTGA. Trimming stripped 4 bases from V and 4 bases from J, with 12 bases between.

The rearrangement uses TRBV7-9 and TRBJ1-2; the match to TRBD1 covers 10 bases. The CDR3 is 15 residues long. The germline CDR1 and CDR2 sequences are SEHNR and FQNEAQ (reference sequence). The V gene end was trimmed by 0 bases and the J gene end by 6 bases; junction bases not matched to a gene: 4. The DNA for the CDR3 is TGTGCCAGCAGCTTAGCCGACAGGGGGCGAGATGGCTACACCTTC. Its protein product is CASSLADRGRDGYTF. Full variable domain (remainder filled in from reference TRBV7-9 and TRBJ1-2): DTGVSQNPRHKITKRGQNVTFRCDPISEHNRLYWYRQTLGQGPEFLTYFQNEAQLEKSRLLSDRFSAERPKGSFSTLEIQRTEQGDSAMYLCASSLADRGRDGYTFGSGTRLTVV.

The rearrangement joins TRBV7-2 to TRBJ2-7; 7 nucleotides align to TRBD1. Germline-derived CDR1 and CDR2 are SGHTA and FQGNSA. The J segment lost 3 bases and the V segment lost 1 base, leaving 9 bases of the junction unmatched. The CDR3 sequence is 16 residues long. The CDR3 DNA reads as TGTGCCAGCAGCTTAGACTCCCAGGGGGAATACTACGAGCAGTACTTC. Amino acid sequence: CASSLDSQGEYYEQYF.

The V call is TRBV10-3, the J call TRBJ1-6; D is unresolved. V was pared by 3 bases and J by 8 bases, with 11 bases between. This CDR3 is built from 14 residues. CDR1 and CDR2 (germline): ENHRY, SYGVKD. Here the CDR3 reads CAISERSADSPLHF. CDR3 in DNA: TGTGCCATCAGTGAAAGGTCTGCGGATTCACCCCTCCACTTT.

This rearrangement joins TRBV5-1 to TRBJ2-3, with D possibly TRBD2 on 6 matching bases. This CDR3 comprises 15 residues. Per the germline V gene, CDR1 is SGHRS and CDR2 is YFSETQ. Trimming left V 4 bases short and J 0 bases short, with 12 bases between. CDR3 protein: CASSLDGTSTDTQYF. The CDR3 bases are TGCGCCAGCAGCCTGGACGGGACTAGCACAGATACGCAGTATTTT.

The CDR3 DNA follows: TGTGCCAGCAGCCCCTCCAGCGGGGTTTTCAGCGAGCAGTACTTC. Encoded protein: CASSPSSGVFSEQYF. The genes are TRBV28 and TRBJ2-7; 7 bases line up with TRBD2. The CDR3 length is 15 residues. Germline trimming cut 6 bases from V and 6 bases from J; bases unmatched to any gene: 14. Germline V gives CDR1 MDHEN, CDR2 SYDVKM.

In this sample, this clone turned up a few times. The rearrangement joins TRBV4-2 to TRBJ1-6, with a tentative D call TRBD1 (5 bases). CDR3 length: 16 amino acids. Germline CDR1 LGHNA, CDR2 YNFKEQ. Trimming removed 0 bases from V and 7 bases from J, with 13 bases in between. CDR3 nucleotides: TGTGCCAGCAGCCAAGAGGCAGGGAGGGTGAATTCACCCCTCCACTTT. This codes for CASSQEAGRVNSPLHF.

The chain is built from TRBV5-6 and TRBJ1-5; 10 nucleotides line up with TRBD1. Germline V gene lookup returns CDR1 SGHDT and CDR2 YYEEEE. The CDR3 contains 15 residues. The J segment lost 3 bases and the V segment lost 4 bases, leaving 4 bases of the junction unmatched. The CDR3 coding sequence is TGTGCCAGCAGCCCCGGGACAGGGGACAATCAGCCCCAGCATTTT. This sequence encodes CASSPGTGDNQPQHF.

This chain joins TRBV29-1 and TRBJ1-5; 10 positions match TRBD1. J gave up 3 bases and V 5 bases, and 4 bases lay outside the gene matches. Germline values: CDR1 SQVTM, CDR2 ANQGSEA. The CDR3 extends over 14 amino acids. CDR3 DNA: TGCAGCGTTCCCGGGACAGGGGTCAATCAGCCCCAGCATTTT. Translated: CSVPGTGVNQPQHF.

The chain recombines TRBV10-3 with TRBJ1-5; D is ambiguous. CDR1 ENHRY and CDR2 SYGVKD come from the germline V gene. The CDR3 is made up of 14 amino acids. Trimming pared 10 bases from V and 4 bases from J, leaving 17 bases between. The CDR3 loop reads CATDRGDTNQPQHF. The CDR3, as DNA: TGTGCCACCGACCGGGGAGATACAAATCAGCCCCAGCATTTT.

This chain links TRBV7-9 with TRBJ1-5; 8 bases are shared with TRBD1. The V gene's germline CDR1 is SEHNR and CDR2 FQNEAQ (reference sequence). This CDR3 is 15 amino acids long. J gave up 1 base and V 1 base, and 0 bases lay outside the gene matches. CDR3 residues: CASSLGQGSNQPQHF. For the CDR3, the DNA is TGTGCCAGCAGCTTAGGACAGGGGAGCAATCAGCCCCAGCATTTT.

The count of this clone is one. The genes are TRBV5-1 and TRBJ1-2; tentative D call: TRBD1 (6 bases). V dropped 4 bases and J dropped 8 bases, with 18 bases sitting between them. The germline gives CDR1 SGHRS, CDR2 YFSETQ. The CDR3 runs 14 residues. The CDR3 region is CASSPRRGAGGYTF. The CDR3, as DNA: TGCGCCAGCAGCCCTCGACGGGGGGCCGGAGGCTACACCTTC.

This chain joins TRBV4-3 and TRBJ2-7; 12 bases are shared with TRBD1. Germline V CDR1 and CDR2: LGHNA, YSLEER. V shed 3 bases, J shed 7 bases, and the junction held 7 bases outside the gene matches. The CDR3 sequence is 15 residues long. The CDR3 DNA reads as TGCGCCAGCAGCCAGGGACAGGGGGCGACGAGTGAGCAGTACTTC. It codes for CASSQGQGATSEQYF.

The rearrangement links TRBV29-1 to TRBJ1-4; D remains ambiguous. Germline V gives CDR1 SQVTM, CDR2 ANQGSEA. The CDR3 loop spans 10 amino acids. V dropped 6 bases and J dropped 4 bases, with 3 bases sitting between them. The CDR3 DNA follows: TGCAGCGTCTATAATGAAAAACTGTTTTTT. Amino acid sequence: CSVYNEKLFF.

This sequence joins TRBV5-1 and TRBJ1-1, with 9 nucleotides matching TRBD1. The germline gives CDR1 SGHRS, CDR2 YFSETQ. After removal of 3 bases from V and 6 bases from J, the junction contained 9 bases not matched to a gene. The CDR3 extends over 15 amino acids. The CDR3 reads CASSWGDRDGAEAFF. In nucleotides, the CDR3 is TGCGCCAGCAGCTGGGGGGACAGGGATGGGGCTGAAGCTTTCTTT. The whole variable domain, remainder taken from reference TRBV5-1 and TRBJ1-1, is KAGVTQTPRYLIKTRGQQVTLSCSPISGHRSVSWYQQTPGQGLQFLFEYFSETQRNKGNFPGRFSGRQFSNSRSEMNVSTLELGDSALYLCASSWGDRDGAEAFFGQGTRLTVV.